This TCR beta chain originates from a study of blood T cells in healthy people across ages. CDR3 length: 15 residues. V was cut by 3 bases and J by 5 bases, with 11 bases left in between. Germline loops: CDR1 SGHVS, CDR2 FQNEAQ. A second PCR of 7 to 11 cycles used a sample-barcoded 5' primer and a J-beta primer mix. TCRdb re-called the 5' RACE reads through MiXCR, storing one row per CDR3 protein. The sample shows 650,000 to 950,000 distinct CDR3 sequences, under 55% of them seen only once. The genes are TRBV7-8 and TRBJ1-6; D is possibly TRBD1 (5 bases). The sample was blood. The clonotype comes from a man aged 60 to 69 in good health. The CDR3 reads CASSFSQGNNSPLHF. The DNA of the CDR3 is TGTGCCAGCAGCTTTTCCCAGGGAAATAATTCACCCCTCCACTTT.